The rows below give T cell receptor beta chains drawn from one sample of a study of T cell changes during pregnancy in multiple sclerosis. Clones were sequenced by immunoSEQ multiplex PCR, and TCRdb holds only the in-frame ones, with some missing. There are about 20,000 clones in the sample; about 87% occur only once, and 5.5% to 7.5% lies in the top ten. This material consisted of CD8+ T cells from peripheral blood mononuclear cells, taken in the third trimester of pregnancy. The source is a female donor in good health, enrolled as a control in a pregnancy study. The CDR3 runs from the conserved cysteine through the conserved F or W. Each record gives: V gene, J gene, clone size, D gene, CDR3 DNA, CDR3 protein. A D gene is named only where the DNA matches it firmly. For some rows the clone size is stated as once, few or many, or as a class when expanded; others skip it.

>TRBV28|TRBJ1-5|-|-
TGTGCCAGCAGAGAACAGACAACTAGCAATCAGCCCCAGCATTTT
CASREQTTSNQPQHF
>TRBV9|TRBJ2-1|-|TRBD2
TGTGCCAGCAGCGTAGTCTCGGGAGGGGGAAATGAGCAGTTCTTC
CASSVVSGGGNEQFF
>TRBV27|TRBJ2-7|-|TRBD1
TGTGCCAGCGGCTACAGGGGTGTCGCCTACGAGCAGTACTTC
CASGYRGVAYEQYF
>TRBV5-4|TRBJ2-7|-|-
TGTGCCAGCAGCTTCGGGGTCCCAGGCGAGCAGTACTTC
CASSFGVPGEQYF
>TRBV9|TRBJ2-7|-|-
TGTGCCAGCAGCGTAGAGTCGGGGTCCGTCGAGCAGTACTTC
CASSVESGSVEQYF
>TRBV9|TRBJ2-1|-|TRBD2
TGTGCCAGCAGCGCTACTACTAGCGGGAGTAGGAATGAGCAGTTCTTC
CASSATTSGSRNEQFF
>TRBV27|TRBJ2-3|-|TRBD2
TGTGCCAGCAGTTTAAGAGCGGGAGGGCCCCCAGATACGCAGTATTTT
CASSLRAGGPPDTQYF
>TRBV6-4|TRBJ2-3|medium-sized|TRBD2
TGTGCCAGCAGTGACTCGACTAGCGGGAGCACAGATACGCAGTATTTT
CASSDSTSGSTDTQYF
>TRBV9|TRBJ2-3|once|-
TGTGCCAGCAGCGTATCGGGACTGCCCGGGGATACGCAGTATTTT
CASSVSGLPGDTQYF
>TRBV7-9|TRBJ2-7|-|TRBD1
TGTGCCAGCAGTAATTCCAGACAGGGGAGATCCTCCGAGCAGTACTTC
CASSNSRQGRSSEQYF
>TRBV7-8|TRBJ2-3|-|-
TGTGCCAGCAGCACGCGAGATACTAGCACAGATACGCAGTATTTT
CASSTRDTSTDTQYF
>TRBV13|TRBJ2-7|medium-sized|-
TGTGCCAGCAGCTCCCTTAAGCGTGAGCAGTACTTC
CASSSLKREQYF
>TRBV4-1|TRBJ1-1|-|-
TGCGCCAGCAGCCAGGGCTCCCCCACTGAAGCTTTCTTT
CASSQGSPTEAFF
>TRBV7-9|TRBJ2-7|-|-
TGTGCCAGCAGCTTGGGGCCTGAACGAGGGCGGGGAGGATATCGGCAGTACTTC
CASSLGPERGRGGYRQYF